This TCR beta chain comes out of a study of T cell responses to AZD1222 COVID-19 vaccine. Findings and caveats of the study: At study baseline, merely six AZD1222 recipients were seropositive. Unmutated variant regions are reportedly targeted by nearly half of spike-specific TCRs.

Trimming left V 4 bases short and J 10 bases short, with 17 bases between. The CDR3 spans 14 residues. Per germline, CDR1 LGHNA and CDR2 YNFKEQ. Clones were sequenced by immunoSEQ multiplex PCR, and TCRdb holds only the in-frame ones, with some missing. The sample includes about 85,000 clones, 70% to 90% of them seen just once. Note on this clone: What it binds is not known.

This clonotype was obtained from an adult in good health. The chain carries TRBV4-2 and TRBJ2-1; perhaps D is TRBD1 or TRBD2 (5 bases each). The sequenced sample was peripheral blood, obtained on day 0 of AZD1222 vaccination. In DNA, the CDR3 is TGTGCCAGCAGCCCGACCGATTCCTGGGGGGAGCAGTTCTTC. Translating it yields CASSPTDSWGEQFF.